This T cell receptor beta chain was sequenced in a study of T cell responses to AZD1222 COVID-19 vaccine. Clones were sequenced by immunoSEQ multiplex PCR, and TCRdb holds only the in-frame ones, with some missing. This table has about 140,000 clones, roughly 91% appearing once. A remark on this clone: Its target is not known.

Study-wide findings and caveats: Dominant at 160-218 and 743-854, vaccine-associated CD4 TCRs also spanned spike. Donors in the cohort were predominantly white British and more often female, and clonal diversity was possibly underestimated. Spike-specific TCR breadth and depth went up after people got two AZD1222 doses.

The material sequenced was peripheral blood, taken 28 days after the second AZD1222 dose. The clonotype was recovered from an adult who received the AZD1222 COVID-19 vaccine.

CDR3 bases: TGTGCCTGGAACCCCGCTGGGACAGGGAGGACTGAAGCTTTCTTT. Amino acid sequence: CAWNPAGTGRTEAFF. The V call is TRBV30, the J call TRBJ1-1; 9 bases agree with TRBD1. Germline CDR1 reads GTSNPN; CDR2 reads SVGIG (reference sequence). The CDR3 covers 15 residues. Trimming cost V 4 bases and J 5 bases; bases outside gene matches: 11.